This entry is about one T cell receptor (beta chain). The target antigen is unknown. The data were taken from a study of T cell repertoires in cytomegalovirus infection. Background on the study: Well-studied HLA-B-restricted CMV epitopes were used in the study alongside recently identified HLA-C-restricted ones.

Study results and caveats: Ex vivo, HLA-C-restricted CMV-specific TCR beta clonotypes prevailed over the rest of the response. Cumulative frequency of public TCR beta families picked out carriers of CMV plus the relevant HLA.

Germline CDR1 and CDR2: SGHTA and FQGNSA. Trimming removed 1 base from V and 2 bases from J, with 12 bases in between. The CDR3 is 15 amino acids. In TCRdb, the reads were re-called with MiXCR into one record per CDR3 protein. Of approximately 730,000 distinct CDR3 sequences in the sample, around 35% were seen once. V and J are TRBV7-2 and TRBJ2-7; D could derive from TRBD1 or TRBD2 (6 bases each). The receptor was isolated from a human donor in good health (CMV status not recorded). Some clones in this sample may be carry-over from other donors' samples. This sample comprised cultured PBMCs, obtained from culture after CMV antigen stimulation. The CDR3 sequence is CASSLGGGGAYEQYF. For the CDR3, the DNA is TGTGCCAGCAGCTTAGGTGGGGGCGGGGCCTACGAGCAGTACTTC.